These T cell receptor beta chains were read from a single sample in a study of T-cell reconstitution after alpha-beta-depleted transplantation in children. One entry per CDR3 protein, called by TCRdb with MiXCR from the PCR reads. Among just under 150,000 distinct CDR3 sequences listed, more than 8% were seen once. This specimen was PBMCs, mostly from graft donor cells, taken 180 days after TCRalphabeta/CD19-depleted stem cell transplant. All receptors come from a female patient aged 2 to 10 who had a stem cell transplant for congenital amegakaryocytic thrombocytopenia, so the T cells may come from the graft donor. Both conserved end residues are part of each CDR3. Fields, in order: V gene, D gene, clone size, J gene, CDR3 protein, CDR3 DNA. A D gene is named only where the DNA matches it firmly. Some rows mark clone size as missing; the rest say once, few, many or name a class of expanded clone.

v_call: TRBV7-9; d_call: NA; clone_size: many; j_call: TRBJ2-2; cdr3_aa: CASSLGRVTWNTGELFF; cdr3_nt: TGTGCCAGCAGCTTAGGAAGGGTTACTTGGAACACCGGGGAGCTGTTTTTT
v_call: TRBV11-2; d_call: TRBD2; clone_size: NA; j_call: TRBJ2-1; cdr3_aa: CASSSSGRSYNEQFF; cdr3_nt: TGTGCCAGCAGCTCGAGCGGGAGGTCCTACAATGAGCAGTTCTTC
v_call: TRBV5-1; d_call: TRBD2; clone_size: many; j_call: TRBJ2-3; cdr3_aa: CASSILADSTDTQYF; cdr3_nt: TGCGCCAGCAGCATACTAGCGGATAGCACAGATACGCAGTATTTT
v_call: TRBV7-2; d_call: TRBD2; clone_size: few; j_call: TRBJ2-1; cdr3_aa: CASSHSSGEYNEQFF; cdr3_nt: TGTGCCAGCAGCCACTCTAGCGGGGAGTACAATGAGCAGTTCTTC
v_call: TRBV24-1; d_call: TRBD2; clone_size: few; j_call: TRBJ2-5; cdr3_aa: CATSGAALADFQETQYF; cdr3_nt: TGTGCCACCAGTGGGGCCGCACTAGCGGACTTCCAAGAGACCCAGTACTTC
v_call: TRBV12-5; d_call: TRBD1; clone_size: few; j_call: TRBJ1-2; cdr3_aa: CASGLIQRGTGYLSFMGYTF; cdr3_nt: TGTGCTAGTGGTTTGATCCAAAGGGGGACAGGGTACTTATCCTTTATGGGCTACACCTTC
v_call: TRBV12-3/TRBV12-4; d_call: NA; clone_size: NA; j_call: TRBJ1-1; cdr3_aa: CASSFGTGNTEALF; cdr3_nt: NA
v_call: TRBV5-1; d_call: NA; clone_size: many; j_call: TRBJ1-1; cdr3_aa: CASSLGSVSYTEAFF; cdr3_nt: TGCGCCAGCAGCTTGGGTTCAGTTTCCTACACTGAAGCTTTCTTT
v_call: TRBV7-9; d_call: NA; clone_size: many; j_call: TRBJ2-7; cdr3_aa: CASSSKGNEQYF; cdr3_nt: TGTGCCAGCAGCTCCAAGGGCAACGAGCAGTACTTC
v_call: TRBV20-1; d_call: NA; clone_size: many; j_call: TRBJ1-2; cdr3_aa: CSAKNRGVYGYTF; cdr3_nt: TGCAGTGCCAAGAATCGGGGGGTCTATGGCTACACCTTC
v_call: TRBV20-1; d_call: TRBD2; clone_size: many; j_call: TRBJ2-2; cdr3_aa: CSAEGLAGGPNTGELFF; cdr3_nt: TGCAGTGCTGAGGGACTAGCGGGGGGTCCGAACACCGGGGAGCTGTTTTTT
v_call: TRBV5-1; d_call: TRBD1; clone_size: many; j_call: TRBJ2-1; cdr3_aa: CASSPLDRSFPSYNEQFF; cdr3_nt: TGCGCCAGCAGCCCCCTGGACAGGTCCTTTCCCTCCTACAATGAGCAGTTCTTC
v_call: TRBV29-1; d_call: NA; clone_size: few; j_call: TRBJ2-2; cdr3_aa: CSVEGLAGELFF; cdr3_nt: TGCAGCGTTGAAGGGCTTGCCGGGGAGCTGTTTTTT
v_call: TRBV5-1; d_call: NA; clone_size: many; j_call: TRBJ1-3; cdr3_aa: CASSRDRNRNTIYF; cdr3_nt: TGCGCCAGCAGCCGGGATCGGAACAGAAACACCATATATTTT
v_call: TRBV5-1; d_call: NA; clone_size: NA; j_call: TRBJ1-5; cdr3_aa: CASSPPTPDSNQPQHF; cdr3_nt: TGCGCCAGCAGCCCCCCAACGCCGGATAGCAATCAGCCCCAGCATTTT
v_call: TRBV3-1; d_call: TRBD2; clone_size: many; j_call: TRBJ2-3; cdr3_aa: CASSLGTSRPDTQYF; cdr3_nt: TGTGCCAGCAGCCTTGGGACTAGCCGCCCAGATACGCAGTATTTT
v_call: TRBV28; d_call: TRBD1; clone_size: many; j_call: TRBJ2-3; cdr3_aa: CASTTGDLTDTQYF; cdr3_nt: TGTGCCAGCACCACAGGGGACCTCACAGATACGCAGTATTTT
v_call: TRBV29-1; d_call: NA; clone_size: NA; j_call: TRBJ1-1; cdr3_aa: CSVSRGAEAFF; cdr3_nt: TGCAGCGTTAGTCGGGGCGCTGAAGCTTTCTTT
v_call: TRBV10-3; d_call: TRBD2; clone_size: many; j_call: TRBJ2-2; cdr3_aa: CAIAGLAETGELFF; cdr3_nt: TGTGCCATCGCTGGACTAGCGGAAACCGGGGAGCTGTTTTTT
v_call: TRBV11-3; d_call: TRBD1; clone_size: few; j_call: TRBJ2-7; cdr3_aa: CASSLGGTGGNYEQYF; cdr3_nt: TGTGCCAGCAGCTTAGGAGGGACAGGGGGTAATTACGAGCAGTACTTC
v_call: TRBV7-8; d_call: TRBD2; clone_size: many; j_call: TRBJ2-1; cdr3_aa: CASSPSGDQQFF; cdr3_nt: TGTGCCAGCAGCCCTAGCGGGGACCAGCAGTTCTTC
v_call: TRBV29-1; d_call: NA; clone_size: NA; j_call: TRBJ1-2; cdr3_aa: CSVEGAAGYTF; cdr3_nt: TGCAGCGTTGAGGGGGCGGCTGGCTACACCTTC
v_call: TRBV10-3; d_call: NA; clone_size: NA; j_call: TRBJ1-6; cdr3_aa: CAINRDKNNSPLHF; cdr3_nt: TGTGCCATCAACCGGGACAAAAATAATTCACCCCTCCACTTT
v_call: TRBV5-1; d_call: NA; clone_size: many; j_call: TRBJ1-4; cdr3_aa: CASSWTATNEKLFF; cdr3_nt: TGCGCCAGCAGCTGGACAGCAACTAATGAAAAACTGTTTTTT
v_call: TRBV28; d_call: NA; clone_size: NA; j_call: TRBJ2-2; cdr3_aa: CASSRARLLFF; cdr3_nt: TGTGCCAGCAGCCGCGCGAGGCTCCTGTTTTTT
v_call: TRBV12-3/TRBV12-4; d_call: NA; clone_size: many; j_call: TRBJ2-6; cdr3_aa: CASSPNGANVLTF; cdr3_nt: TGTGCCAGCAGTCCGAACGGGGCCAACGTCCTGACTTTC
v_call: TRBV5-1; d_call: NA; clone_size: many; j_call: TRBJ2-1; cdr3_aa: CASTGRPWHEQFF; cdr3_nt: TGCGCCAGCACCGGACGCCCCTGGCATGAGCAGTTCTTC
v_call: TRBV29-1; d_call: NA; clone_size: many; j_call: TRBJ1-1; cdr3_aa: CSASGTAWAEAFF; cdr3_nt: TGCAGCGCCTCCGGGACGGCGTGGGCTGAAGCTTTCTTT
v_call: TRBV29-1; d_call: TRBD2; clone_size: many; j_call: TRBJ2-7; cdr3_aa: CSVRLAGGPSEQYF; cdr3_nt: TGCAGCGTCCGACTAGCGGGAGGGCCCTCGGAGCAGTACTTC
v_call: TRBV29-1; d_call: NA; clone_size: NA; j_call: TRBJ1-5; cdr3_aa: CSVDYQGRPYEPQHF; cdr3_nt: TGCAGCGTTGATTACCAGGGGCGGCCCTATGAGCCCCAGCATTTT
v_call: TRBV14; d_call: NA; clone_size: many; j_call: TRBJ2-1; cdr3_aa: CASSPWTDNEQFF; cdr3_nt: TGTGCCAGCAGCCCGTGGACAGACAATGAGCAGTTCTTC
v_call: TRBV7-9; d_call: TRBD1; clone_size: many; j_call: TRBJ1-2; cdr3_aa: CASSQLMTGSGYTF; cdr3_nt: TGTGCCAGCAGCCAACTAATGACAGGGTCTGGCTACACCTTC
v_call: TRBV28; d_call: NA; clone_size: NA; j_call: TRBJ2-1; cdr3_aa: CASRGPPEQFF; cdr3_nt: TGTGCCAGCAGGGGTCCCCCTGAGCAGTTCTTC
v_call: TRBV6-1; d_call: TRBD1; clone_size: many; j_call: TRBJ1-6; cdr3_aa: CASRGGRILNSPLHF; cdr3_nt: TGTGCCAGCAGAGGGGGCCGGATTTTGAATTCACCCCTCCACTTT
v_call: TRBV20-1; d_call: NA; clone_size: few; j_call: TRBJ2-1; cdr3_aa: CSARDWPLNEQFF; cdr3_nt: TGCAGTGCTAGAGATTGGCCCCTCAATGAGCAGTTCTTC
v_call: TRBV10-1; d_call: NA; clone_size: many; j_call: TRBJ2-7; cdr3_aa: CASSESAGNDEQYF; cdr3_nt: TGCGCCAGCAGTGAGTCCGCAGGGAACGACGAGCAGTACTTC
v_call: TRBV20-1; d_call: NA; clone_size: NA; j_call: TRBJ2-7; cdr3_aa: CSASSPGDRKSYEQYF; cdr3_nt: TGCAGTGCTAGCTCGCCTGGAGACAGGAAGTCCTACGAGCAGTACTTC
v_call: TRBV20-1; d_call: NA; clone_size: many; j_call: TRBJ2-1; cdr3_aa: CSAHPRYNEQFF; cdr3_nt: TGCAGTGCACATCCCCGGTACAATGAGCAGTTCTTC
v_call: TRBV9; d_call: NA; clone_size: many; j_call: TRBJ2-2; cdr3_aa: CASSGVAMQNTGELFF; cdr3_nt: TGTGCCAGCAGCGGCGTTGCGATGCAGAACACCGGGGAGCTGTTTTTT
v_call: TRBV6-9; d_call: TRBD2; clone_size: few; j_call: TRBJ2-3; cdr3_aa: CASSYIKREGLTDTQYF; cdr3_nt: TGTGCCAGCAGTTATATCAAGCGGGAGGGCCTTACAGATACGCAGTATTTT
v_call: TRBV7-2; d_call: NA; clone_size: many; j_call: TRBJ2-7; cdr3_aa: CASSFGIASYEQYF; cdr3_nt: TGTGCCAGCAGCTTCGGGATAGCATCCTACGAGCAGTACTTC
v_call: TRBV12-3/TRBV12-4; d_call: NA; clone_size: many; j_call: TRBJ2-7; cdr3_aa: CASSPSLGDEQYF; cdr3_nt: TGTGCCAGCAGTCCCTCCCTTGGGGACGAGCAGTACTTC
v_call: TRBV29-1; d_call: TRBD1; clone_size: many; j_call: TRBJ2-4; cdr3_aa: CSVEAQGYIQYF; cdr3_nt: TGCAGCGTTGAGGCACAGGGGTACATTCAGTACTTC
v_call: TRBV5-3; d_call: TRBD1; clone_size: NA; j_call: TRBJ1-2; cdr3_aa: CAMGLGLRDRVNYGYTF; cdr3_nt: TGTGCCATGGGCTTGGGGCTCCGGGACAGGGTGAACTATGGCTACACCTTC
v_call: TRBV20-1; d_call: NA; clone_size: few; j_call: TRBJ1-1; cdr3_aa: CSVPIPPGMNTEAFF; cdr3_nt: TGCAGTGTACCGATCCCCCCGGGGATGAACACTGAAGCTTTCTTT
v_call: TRBV20-1; d_call: TRBD1; clone_size: many; j_call: TRBJ2-7; cdr3_aa: CSSQGVGNEQYF; cdr3_nt: TGCAGTTCTCAGGGGGTGGGGAACGAGCAGTACTTC
v_call: TRBV7-8; d_call: NA; clone_size: NA; j_call: TRBJ2-1; cdr3_aa: CASSPPRLGNNEQFF; cdr3_nt: TGTGCCAGCAGCCCCCCCAGACTAGGGAACAATGAGCAGTTCTTC
v_call: TRBV20-1; d_call: NA; clone_size: NA; j_call: TRBJ1-1; cdr3_aa: CSALGGAMGTEAFF; cdr3_nt: TGCAGTGCTCTAGGGGGAGCTATGGGCACTGAAGCTTTCTTT
v_call: TRBV20-1; d_call: TRBD1; clone_size: many; j_call: TRBJ2-5; cdr3_aa: CSATGQGARAQYF; cdr3_nt: TGCAGCGCAACGGGACAGGGCGCCAGGGCCCAGTACTTC
v_call: TRBV29-1; d_call: TRBD1; clone_size: many; j_call: TRBJ2-5; cdr3_aa: CSVALGTGQETQYF; cdr3_nt: TGCAGCGTCGCTCTTGGGACAGGACAAGAGACCCAGTACTTC
v_call: TRBV28; d_call: NA; clone_size: many; j_call: TRBJ2-2; cdr3_aa: CASSFNPQITGELFF; cdr3_nt: TGTGCCAGCAGTTTTAATCCCCAGATCACCGGGGAGCTGTTTTTT
v_call: TRBV28; d_call: TRBD2; clone_size: many; j_call: TRBJ2-1; cdr3_aa: CASSFFPSGSNEQFF; cdr3_nt: TGTGCCAGCAGTTTTTTTCCCAGCGGGAGCAATGAGCAGTTCTTC
v_call: TRBV4-1; d_call: TRBD2; clone_size: many; j_call: TRBJ2-1; cdr3_aa: CASKTVRGYHNEQFF; cdr3_nt: TGCGCCAGCAAGACGGTGCGGGGGTACCACAATGAGCAGTTCTTC
v_call: TRBV5-1; d_call: NA; clone_size: NA; j_call: TRBJ2-2; cdr3_aa: CASSSWVSGSPASTGELFF; cdr3_nt: TGCGCCAGCAGCTCCTGGGTCTCAGGGTCCCCAGCCAGCACCGGGGAGCTGTTTTTT